The next 22 T cell receptor beta chains were all read from a single sample in a study of blood T cells in healthy people across ages. Primers used in a second PCR of about 7 to 12 cycles were a sample-barcoded 5' primer and a J-beta primer mix. TCRdb independently ran MiXCR on the 5' RACE reads; one entry per CDR3 protein. In the table there are 1.5 million to 1.9 million distinct CDR3 sequences, 35% to 45% of which are singletons. The sequencing sample was made of blood. These receptors were obtained from a young woman in good health.

This clonotype turned up a few times. V gene TRBV3-1 combines with J gene TRBJ2-4, with D possibly matching TRBD1 (5 bases). The CDR3 runs 15 residues. V was shortened by 0 bases and J by 8 bases, with 14 bases between the two germline ends. The germline V gene has CDR1 LGHDT and CDR2 YNNKEL (reference sequence). The CDR3 region is CASSQEWLGADIQYF. The CDR3 region has the DNA TGTGCCAGCAGCCAAGAGTGGCTAGGGGCCGACATTCAGTACTTC.

The chain's CDR3 is CSARQRENYGYTF. In DNA, the CDR3 is TGCAGTGCTAGACAGAGGGAGAACTATGGCTACACCTTC. This sequence joins TRBV20-1 and TRBJ1-2; D not resolved. The CDR3 has 13 residues. The germline V gene encodes CDR1 DFQATT and CDR2 SNEGSKA (reference sequence). The V gene lost 2 bases and the J gene lost 2 bases, with 9 bases spanning the gap.

This sequence joins TRBV20-1 and TRBJ1-5; D is perhaps TRBD1 (5 bases). The germline V gene encodes CDR1 DFQATT and CDR2 SNEGSKA (reference sequence). The CDR3 length is 14 residues. With 1 base removed from V and 6 bases from J, the gap between germline ends came to 13 bases. CDR3 sequence: CSARGTPSGQPQHF. CDR3 nucleotides: TGCAGTGCTAGAGGGACACCCTCTGGTCAGCCCCAGCATTTT.

This sequence joins TRBV2 and TRBJ1-1; no firm D call. The CDR3 is 14 residues long. CDR1 is SNHLY and CDR2 is FYNNEI in the germline V gene. The V and J ends lost 1 base and 4 bases respectively, with 10 bases between them. Here the CDR3 reads CASSEGVVGTEAFF. The CDR3 nucleotides are TGTGCCAGCAGTGAAGGAGTAGTCGGCACTGAAGCTTTCTTT.

With respect to this clonotype: Germline and junction disagree at one end, which may indicate a read error. This rearrangement joins TRBV30 to TRBJ2-7, with TRBD2 matching over 8 bases. The CDR3 is 13 residues long. The germline CDR1 and CDR2 sequences are GTSNPN and SVGIG (reference sequence). The CDR3: CAWRSGSSYGQYF. The CDR3 coding sequence is TGTGCCTGGAGGAGCGGGAGCTCCTACGGGCAGTACTTC.

The V gene is TRBV7-2, the J gene TRBJ2-7, with 11 bases lining up with TRBD2. The CDR3 length is 15 residues. With V trimmed by 2 bases and J by 5 bases, 5 bases remained unmatched. Germline CDR1 and CDR2: SGHTA and FQGNSA. CDR3: CASSLPTSGRNEQYF. The CDR3 DNA sequence: TGTGCCAGCAGCTTACCCACTAGCGGGAGAAACGAGCAGTACTTC.

The chain links TRBV4-1 to TRBJ1-4; D is uncertain. V was clipped by 1 base and J by 0 bases, with 12 bases between them. CDR3 length: 17 residues. Germline CDR1 and CDR2: MGHRA and YSYEKL. CDR3 sequence (DNA): TGCGCCAGCAGCCAAGTTGTCAGCCGCGCAACTAATGAAAAACTGTTTTTT. This encodes CASSQVVSRATNEKLFF.

DNA of the CDR3: TGCAGCGCCCACGGGGGGGGCACAGATACGCAGTATTTT. Translated, it gives CSAHGGGTDTQYF. The chain joins TRBV29-1 to TRBJ2-3; 8 positions match TRBD2. J lost 1 base, V lost 7 bases, and 4 bases had no gene match. Germline CDR1 SQVTM, CDR2 ANQGSEA. The CDR3 totals 13 residues.

The rearrangement uses TRBV6-2 or TRBV6-3 and TRBJ1-2, with TRBD1 as a possible D gene (5 bases). The CDR3 sequence is 13 residues long. The V end was cut by 7 bases, the J end by 8 bases, with 17 bases between. In germline, CDR1 is MNHEY, CDR2 SVGEGT. As DNA, the CDR3 is TGTGCCAGCAATCCGAATACAGGTTGGGGCTACACCTTC. This gives the protein CASNPNTGWGYTF.

To note about this clonotype: The junction shows a germline mismatch at one end, possibly a read error. Written as DNA, the CDR3 is TGTGCCAGCAGCCCGGACAGGGGGATCGGGAATTCACCCCTCCACTTT. This codes for CASSPDRGIGNSPLHF. This chain uses TRBV5-1 with TRBJ1-6, with TRBD1 identical over 10 bases. The CDR3 contains 16 residues. Germline values: CDR1 SGHRS, CDR2 YFSETQ.

The rearrangement uses TRBV28 and TRBJ1-5, with D unclear. CDR1 MDHEN and CDR2 SYDVKM come from the germline V gene. This CDR3 is 14 amino acids long. The V and J ends lost 7 bases and 4 bases respectively, with 14 bases between them. The CDR3 DNA reads TGTGCCAGCACCACCCTTCATGGGAATCAGCCCCAGCATTTT. Translation gives CASTTLHGNQPQHF.

The chain is built from TRBV6-1 and TRBJ2-3; 9 nucleotides match TRBD2. V was clipped by 2 bases and J by 0 bases; unmatched bases: 6. This CDR3 contains 17 residues. Germline V gene data show CDR1 as MNHNS and CDR2 as SASEGT. CDR3 DNA sequence: TGTGCCAGCAGTGAAAGACTAGCGGAACTTAGCACAGATACGCAGTATTTT. Amino acids: CASSERLAELSTDTQYF.

V gene TRBV6-5 combines with J gene TRBJ2-3; TRBD2 agrees at 11 bases. Germline values: CDR1 MNHEY, CDR2 SVGAGI. This CDR3 spans 17 amino acids. V was pared by 4 bases and J by 4 bases, with 10 bases of the junction left unmatched. The CDR3 region has the DNA TGTGCCAGCAGTTGGGGTGTAGCGGGGGGGTCCGCAGATACGCAGTATTTT. Translated: CASSWGVAGGSADTQYF.

This clonotype has just a few counts. The germline gene is not matched at one end of the junction; a read error may be the cause. The chain employs TRBV7-9 and TRBJ1-4; D ambiguous. CDR3 length: 19 residues. CDR1 and CDR2 from the germline V gene are SEHNR and FQNEAQ (reference sequence). The CDR3 DNA follows: TGTGCCAGCAGCTTGTGGGTTTCGGGAATTGGATACGGGAATGAAAAAATGTTTTTT. Protein sequence: CASSLWVSGIGYGNEKMFF.

The chain combines TRBV11-2 with TRBJ2-3; 9 nucleotides line up with TRBD2. CDR1 is SGHAT and CDR2 is FQNNGV in the germline V gene. The CDR3 length is 17 residues. The J segment lost 1 base and the V segment lost 6 bases, leaving 11 bases of the junction unmatched. The CDR3 DNA follows: TGTGCCAGCAGTTGGGCCCTAGCGGGGACTCGCACAGATACGCAGTATTTT. Translating it yields CASSWALAGTRTDTQYF.

CDR3 in amino acids: CASRRGQGRNEQFF. CDR3 in DNA: TGTGCCAGCAGAAGGGGACAGGGGAGGAATGAGCAGTTCTTC. The chain employs TRBV2 and TRBJ2-1, with TRBD1 matching over 10 bases. The CDR3 is 14 residues long. CDR1 SNHLY and CDR2 FYNNEI come from the germline V gene. The V and J ends lost 6 bases and 7 bases, in that order; junction bases with no gene match: 6. The full variable domain, its missing parts supplied by reference TRBV2 and TRBJ2-1, is EPEVTQTPSHQVTQMGQEVILRCVPISNHLYFYWYRQILGQKVEFLVSFYNNEISEKSEIFDDQFSVERPDGSNFTLKIRSTKLEDSAMYFCASRRGQGRNEQFFGPGTRLTVL.

The V call is TRBV7-2, the J call TRBJ2-1; D may be TRBD1 (6 bases). The J call may be wrong; the DNA end is better matched by TRBJ2-7. The V gene's germline CDR1 is SGHTA and CDR2 FQGNSA. This CDR3 comprises 13 residues. The CDR3: CASSTNQGNEQYF. The CDR3 nucleotides are TGTGCCAGCAGCACAAATCAGGGGAACGAGCAGTACTTC.

V is TRBV29-1 and J is TRBJ2-1, with D possibly TRBD2 on 5 matching bases. V gave up 1 base and J gave up 4 bases, with 17 bases separating them. The CDR3 totals 16 residues. Germline V gene data show CDR1 as SQVTM and CDR2 as ANQGSEA. As DNA, the CDR3 is TGCAGCGTTGAAGGGCGCCAACGGGAATTTTACAATGAGCAGTTCTTC. Amino acid sequence: CSVEGRQREFYNEQFF.

This chain links TRBV19 with TRBJ1-2; 7 bases are a match to TRBD1. Losses at the gene ends were 6 bases for V and 1 base for J; bases not matched to a gene: 17. The CDR3 is 18 residues long. Germline lookup yields CDR1 LNHDA and CDR2 SQIVND (reference sequence). The CDR3 DNA is TGTGCCAGTAGCCCCCTACGGACAGGATTTCGGTATAACTATGGCTACACCTTC. Protein: CASSPLRTGFRYNYGYTF.

This clonotype appeared many times. The rearrangement uses TRBV19 and TRBJ1-2; possible D gene TRBD1, 6 bases. The germline V gene encodes CDR1 LNHDA and CDR2 SQIVND (reference sequence). The V end was cut by 4 bases, the J end by 6 bases, with 9 bases between. This CDR3 spans 12 amino acids. CDR3 protein: CASSTRGNGYTF. The CDR3 DNA follows: TGTGCCAGTAGTACCAGGGGTAATGGCTACACCTTC.

The chain links TRBV4-3 to TRBJ1-5; D gene ambiguous. CDR3 length: 15 amino acids. The V gene lost 0 bases and the J gene lost 2 bases, with 8 bases spanning the gap. The V gene's germline CDR1 is LGHNA and CDR2 YSLEER. The CDR3, as DNA: TGCGCCAGCAGCCAAGATTTTAACGGCAATCAGCCCCAGCATTTT. This codes for CASSQDFNGNQPQHF.

The chain uses TRBV2 and TRBJ1-2, with D perhaps matching TRBD1 (6 bases). The CDR3 has 12 amino acids. V was pared by 6 bases and J by 1 base, with 6 bases between. CDR1 is SNHLY and CDR2 is FYNNEI in the germline V gene. The CDR3 here is CASRDSNYGYTF. DNA of the CDR3: TGTGCCAGCAGGGACAGTAACTATGGCTACACCTTC.